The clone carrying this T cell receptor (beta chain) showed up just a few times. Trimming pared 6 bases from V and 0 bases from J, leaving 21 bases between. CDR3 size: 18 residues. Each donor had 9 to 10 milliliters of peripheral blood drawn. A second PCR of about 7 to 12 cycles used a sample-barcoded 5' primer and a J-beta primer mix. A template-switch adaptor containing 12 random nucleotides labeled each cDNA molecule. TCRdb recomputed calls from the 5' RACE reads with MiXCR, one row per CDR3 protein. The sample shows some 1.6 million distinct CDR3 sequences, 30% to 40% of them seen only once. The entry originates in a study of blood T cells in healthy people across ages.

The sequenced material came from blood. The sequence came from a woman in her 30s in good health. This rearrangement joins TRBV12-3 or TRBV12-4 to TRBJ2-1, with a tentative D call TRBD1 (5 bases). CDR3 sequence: CASRTSSGGASSYNEQFF. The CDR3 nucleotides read TGTGCCAGCAGGACGAGCTCGGGTGGGGCCAGCTCCTACAATGAGCAGTTCTTC.